What follows are 5 T cell receptor beta chains derived from one specimen sequenced in a study of T cell responses to AZD1222 COVID-19 vaccine. Using immunoSEQ multiplex PCR, the repertoire was profiled, and TCRdb retains in-frame clones only, with some absent. This table holds over 100,000 clones, about 87% found once. Source: peripheral blood, taken 28 days after the second AZD1222 dose. Source of these receptors: an adult who received the AZD1222 COVID-19 vaccine.

J is TRBJ2-3 and V is TRBV2; the D is unclear. The CDR3 loop spans 17 amino acids. The V end lost 6 bases, the J end lost 2 bases, and 21 bases lay between the germline ends. CDR1 and CDR2 (germline): SNHLY, FYNNEI. The chain's CDR3 is CASSLPPASKDTDTQYF. The CDR3, as DNA: TGTGCCAGCAGCCTCCCGCCGGCCTCCAAGGACACAGATACGCAGTATTTT.

The rearrangement uses TRBV10-3 and TRBJ1-1; possible D gene TRBD1, 5 bases. The CDR3 contains 13 residues. CDR1 is ENHRY, CDR2 SYGVKD, per germline. Trimming cost V 7 bases and J 2 bases, with 11 bases left between them. The CDR3 protein is CAITGRINTEAFF. CDR3 DNA sequence: TGTGCCATCACGGGGCGGATAAACACTGAAGCTTTCTTT.

This clone was seen just once. The rearrangement uses TRBV30 and TRBJ1-5; D gene unclear. This CDR3 contains 14 residues. Trimming removed 0 bases from V and 6 bases from J, with 12 bases in between. Germline CDR1 GTSNPN, CDR2 SVGIG (reference sequence). CDR3 sequence (DNA): TGTGCCTGGAGTGTACTAGTTATGGGTCAGCCCCAGCATTTT. It specifies CAWSVLVMGQPQHF. Based on the CDR3 plus reference TRBV30 and TRBJ1-5, the full variable domain is SQTIHQWPATLVQPVGSPLSLECTVEGTSNPNLYWYRQAAGRGLQLLFYSVGIGQISSEVPQNLSASRPQDRQFILSSKKLLLSDSGFYLCAWSVLVMGQPQHFGDGTRLSIL.

The chain is built from TRBV9 and TRBJ2-2; D is unclear. Trimming shortened V by 1 base and J by 6 bases, and 10 bases separated the two germline ends. CDR3 length: 14 amino acids. Germline CDR1 is SGDLS and CDR2 is YYNGEE. The CDR3 nucleotides read TGTGCCAGCAGCGTAAGGACGCTGTCCGGGGAGCTGTTTTTT. Its protein is CASSVRTLSGELFF.

J is TRBJ1-1 and V is TRBV29-1, with TRBD1 identical over 7 bases. The CDR3 length is 15 residues. Germline V lookup: CDR1 SQVTM, CDR2 ANQGSEA. After removal of 4 bases from V and 2 bases from J, the junction contained 10 bases not matched to a gene. Written as DNA, the CDR3 is TGCAGCGTTGTAAAGGGGGCTTGGGCCAACACTGAAGCTTTCTTT. Residues: CSVVKGAWANTEAFF.